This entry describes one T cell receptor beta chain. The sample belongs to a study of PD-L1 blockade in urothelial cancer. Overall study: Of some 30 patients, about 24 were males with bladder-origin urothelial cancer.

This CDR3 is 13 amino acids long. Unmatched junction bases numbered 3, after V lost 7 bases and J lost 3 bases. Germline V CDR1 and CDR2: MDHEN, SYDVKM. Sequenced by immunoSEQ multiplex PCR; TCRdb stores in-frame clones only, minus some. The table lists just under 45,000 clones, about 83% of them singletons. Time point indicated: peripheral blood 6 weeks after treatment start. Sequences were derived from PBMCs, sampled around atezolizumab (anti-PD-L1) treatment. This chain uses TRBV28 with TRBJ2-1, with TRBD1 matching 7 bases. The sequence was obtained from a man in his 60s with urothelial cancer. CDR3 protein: CASTDRNYNEQFF. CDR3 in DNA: TGTGCCAGCACGGACAGGAACTACAATGAGCAGTTCTTC. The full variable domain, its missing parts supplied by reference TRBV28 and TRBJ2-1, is DVKVTQSSRYLVKRTGEKVFLECVQDMDHENMFWYRQDPGLGLRLIYFSYDVKMKEKGDIPEGYSVSREKKERFSLILESASTNQTSMYLCASTDRNYNEQFFGPGTRLTVL.